These T cell receptor beta chains were read from a single sample in a study of blood T cell repertoires in COVID-19. The protocol was immunoSEQ multiplex PCR, while the TCRdb copy is restricted to in-frame clones and leaves out a portion. Of approximately 140,000 clones listed, approximately 87% are singletons. Sequencing was performed on peripheral blood. Source of these receptors: a woman in her 40s with acute or convalescent COVID-19. The CDR3 runs from the conserved cysteine through the conserved F or W. Fields, in order: V gene, D gene, J gene, CDR3 DNA, CDR3 protein. D genes are given only for firm matches.

v_call: TRBV5-1; d_call: TRBD2; j_call: TRBJ2-3; cdr3_nt: TGCGCCAGCAGCTTCCAGCGGGAGGGCCAGAATACGCAGTATTTT; cdr3_aa: CASSFQREGQNTQYF
v_call: TRBV6-5; d_call: NA; j_call: TRBJ1-1; cdr3_nt: TGTGCCAGCAAAAGCACGAATGAAGCTTTCTTT; cdr3_aa: CASKSTNEAFF
v_call: TRBV6-5; d_call: NA; j_call: TRBJ1-6; cdr3_nt: TGTGCCAGCAGTTACTCGACGGGGACTGGTTCACCCCTCCACTTT; cdr3_aa: CASSYSTGTGSPLHF
v_call: TRBV7-2; d_call: NA; j_call: TRBJ1-6; cdr3_nt: TGTGCCAGCAGGCCCCGGGAGTTGGGGTCACCCCTCCACTTT; cdr3_aa: CASRPRELGSPLHF
v_call: TRBV4-1; d_call: NA; j_call: TRBJ2-7; cdr3_nt: TGCGCCAGCAGCCAAGATCTCCGGACTATCGCCTACGAGCAGTACTTC; cdr3_aa: CASSQDLRTIAYEQYF
v_call: TRBV5-1; d_call: TRBD2; j_call: TRBJ2-1; cdr3_nt: TGCGCCAGCAGCTTACTAGCGGGGGGCATCAGCAATGAGCAGTTCTTC; cdr3_aa: CASSLLAGGISNEQFF
v_call: TRBV28; d_call: NA; j_call: TRBJ1-1; cdr3_nt: TGTGCCAGCAGACAAAAGGGGACATTTAACACTGAAGCTTTCTTT; cdr3_aa: CASRQKGTFNTEAFF
v_call: TRBV19; d_call: NA; j_call: TRBJ1-5; cdr3_nt: TGTGCCAGTAGTATTGAAAACTTTAGCAATCAGCCCCAGCATTTT; cdr3_aa: CASSIENFSNQPQHF
v_call: TRBV19; d_call: NA; j_call: TRBJ2-5; cdr3_nt: TGTGCCAGTAGTATCTCTTCCGGGTTACATAGGGAGACCCAGTACTTC; cdr3_aa: CASSISSGLHRETQYF
v_call: TRBV4-1; d_call: TRBD2; j_call: TRBJ2-7; cdr3_nt: TGCGCCAGCAGCCAGACCGGACTAGCGGGAGGGGACTCTCCTCACTTC; cdr3_aa: CASSQTGLAGGDSPHF
v_call: TRBV6-5; d_call: NA; j_call: TRBJ2-7; cdr3_nt: TGTGCCAGCAGTTACAGGTGGGAGTTCGGGATTCACGAGCAGTACTTC; cdr3_aa: CASSYRWEFGIHEQYF
v_call: TRBV6-2/TRBV6-3; d_call: NA; j_call: TRBJ2-1; cdr3_nt: TGTGCCAGCAGTTACTCCGCTAGCATCACCTACAATGAGCAGTTCTTC; cdr3_aa: CASSYSASITYNEQFF
v_call: TRBV5-4; d_call: TRBD2; j_call: TRBJ2-5; cdr3_nt: TGTGCCAGCAGCCCCGGCTCTAGCGGGATTGAGACCCAGTACTTC; cdr3_aa: CASSPGSSGIETQYF
v_call: TRBV6-5; d_call: NA; j_call: TRBJ1-2; cdr3_nt: TGTGCCAGCAGGGAGGGAGGGAACTATGGCTACACCTTC; cdr3_aa: CASREGGNYGYTF
v_call: TRBV11-2; d_call: TRBD1; j_call: TRBJ2-1; cdr3_nt: TGTGCCAGCAGCTTTAACAGGGGCCCCACCTACAATGAGCAGTTCTTC; cdr3_aa: CASSFNRGPTYNEQFF
v_call: TRBV18; d_call: NA; j_call: TRBJ1-2; cdr3_nt: TGTGCCAGCTCACCATCCAGGGACTATGGCTACACCTTC; cdr3_aa: CASSPSRDYGYTF
v_call: TRBV7-6; d_call: TRBD2; j_call: TRBJ2-7; cdr3_nt: TGTGCCAGCAGCTTAGGGACTAGCGGACTTCCCTACGAGCAGTACTTC; cdr3_aa: CASSLGTSGLPYEQYF
v_call: TRBV30; d_call: TRBD1; j_call: TRBJ1-5; cdr3_nt: TGTGCCTGGGGGGACAGGGGGACTCAGCCCCAGCATTTT; cdr3_aa: CAWGDRGTQPQHF
v_call: TRBV18; d_call: NA; j_call: TRBJ2-3; cdr3_nt: TGTGCCAGCTCACCACCGAACTCCGGCACAGATACGCAGTATTTT; cdr3_aa: CASSPPNSGTDTQYF
v_call: TRBV27; d_call: NA; j_call: TRBJ2-7; cdr3_nt: TGTGCCAGCAGTCCTATCGTGACAGGTATTAGAGAGCAGTACTTC; cdr3_aa: CASSPIVTGIREQYF